This T cell receptor (beta chain) was retrieved from a study of response to subunit inactivated influenza vaccine. Study-level findings and limits: That few new T cells are recruited by each seasonal influenza vaccination was the authors' suggestion.

This clonotype was observed many times. The antigen is not known. MiXCR, applied by TCRdb to the RT-PCR reads, yields one record per CDR3 protein. The sample lists some 500,000 distinct CDR3 sequences; 15% to 20% were seen once. The CDR3 is made up of 17 amino acids. Per the germline V gene, CDR1 is SGHAT and CDR2 is FQDESV (reference sequence). V was clipped by 5 bases and J by 4 bases, with 23 bases between them. The TCR comes from a man in his fifties or sixties who received an inactivated influenza vaccine. The source material was CD4+ T cells sorted from PBMCs, sampled less than 30 months after vaccination. The chain couples TRBV11-1 to TRBJ1-2, with no clear D. Here the CDR3 reads CASSRGGALQRTYGYTF. CDR3 nucleotide sequence: TGTGCCAGCAGCCGTGGTGGTGCGCTCCAGCGGACCTATGGCTACACCTTC.